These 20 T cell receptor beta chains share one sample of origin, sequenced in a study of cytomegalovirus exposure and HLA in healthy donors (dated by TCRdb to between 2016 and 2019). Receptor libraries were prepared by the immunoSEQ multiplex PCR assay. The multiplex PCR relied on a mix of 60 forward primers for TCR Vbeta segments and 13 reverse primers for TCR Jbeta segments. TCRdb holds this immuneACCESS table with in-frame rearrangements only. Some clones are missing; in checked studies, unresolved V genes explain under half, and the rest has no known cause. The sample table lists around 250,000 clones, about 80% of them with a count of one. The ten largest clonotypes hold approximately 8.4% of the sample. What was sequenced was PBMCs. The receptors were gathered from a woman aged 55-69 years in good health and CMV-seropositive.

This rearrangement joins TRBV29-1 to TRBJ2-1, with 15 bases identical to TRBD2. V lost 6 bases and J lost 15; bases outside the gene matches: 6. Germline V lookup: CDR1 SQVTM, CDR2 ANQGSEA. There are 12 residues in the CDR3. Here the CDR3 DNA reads TGCAGCGTCGGACTAGCGGGAGGGAATCCGTTCTTC. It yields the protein CSVGLAGGNPFF.

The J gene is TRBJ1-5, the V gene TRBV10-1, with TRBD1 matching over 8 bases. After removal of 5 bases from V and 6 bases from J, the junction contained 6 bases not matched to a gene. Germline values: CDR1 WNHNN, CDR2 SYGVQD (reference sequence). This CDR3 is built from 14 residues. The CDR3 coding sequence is TGCGCCAGCAGTCCGGGACAGGTCCCTCAGCCCCAGCATTTT. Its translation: CASSPGQVPQPQHF.

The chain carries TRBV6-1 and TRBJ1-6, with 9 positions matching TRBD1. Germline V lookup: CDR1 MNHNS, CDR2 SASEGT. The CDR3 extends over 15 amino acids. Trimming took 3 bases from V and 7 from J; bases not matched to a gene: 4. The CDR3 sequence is CASSDRGTGNSPLHF. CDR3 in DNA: TGTGCCAGCAGTGATAGGGGGACAGGGAATTCACCCCTCCACTTT.

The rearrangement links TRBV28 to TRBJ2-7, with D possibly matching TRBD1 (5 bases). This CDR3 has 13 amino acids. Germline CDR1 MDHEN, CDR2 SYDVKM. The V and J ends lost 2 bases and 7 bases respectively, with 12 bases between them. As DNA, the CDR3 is TGTGCCAGCAGTTTAACGACAGTGGGGGAGCAGTACTTC. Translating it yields CASSLTTVGEQYF. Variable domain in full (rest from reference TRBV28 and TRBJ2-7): DVKVTQSSRYLVKRTGEKVFLECVQDMDHENMFWYRQDPGLGLRLIYFSYDVKMKEKGDIPEGYSVSREKKERFSLILESASTNQTSMYLCASSLTTVGEQYFGPGTRLTVT.

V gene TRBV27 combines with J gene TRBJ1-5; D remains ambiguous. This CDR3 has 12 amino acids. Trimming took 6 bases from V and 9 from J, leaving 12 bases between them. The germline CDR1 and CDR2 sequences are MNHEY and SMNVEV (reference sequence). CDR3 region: CASSFRAGPQHF. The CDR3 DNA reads TGTGCCAGCAGCTTCCGCGCGGGGCCCCAGCATTTT.

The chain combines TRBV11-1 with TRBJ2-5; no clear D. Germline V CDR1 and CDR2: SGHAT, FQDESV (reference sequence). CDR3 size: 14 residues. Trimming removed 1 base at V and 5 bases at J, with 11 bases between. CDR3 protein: CASSLGAPAETQYF. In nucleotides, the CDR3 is TGTGCCAGCAGCTTAGGAGCCCCTGCGGAGACCCAGTACTTC.

The CDR3 DNA reads TGTGCCAGCAGTTCACAGGGAGCCCGCACAGATACGCAGTATTTT. Protein product: CASSSQGARTDTQYF. The genes are TRBV6-5 and TRBJ2-3; D possibly corresponds to TRBD1 (6 bases). V was shortened by 4 bases and J by 1 base, with 12 bases between the two germline ends. This CDR3 spans 15 amino acids. Germline lookup yields CDR1 MNHEY and CDR2 SVGAGI.

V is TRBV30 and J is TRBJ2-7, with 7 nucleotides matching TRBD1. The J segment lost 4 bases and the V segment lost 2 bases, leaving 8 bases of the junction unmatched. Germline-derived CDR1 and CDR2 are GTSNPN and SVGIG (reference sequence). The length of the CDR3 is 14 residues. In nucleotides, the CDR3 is TGTGCCTGGAGTTCGCACAGGGGTGGGTACGAGCAGTACTTC. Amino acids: CAWSSHRGGYEQYF.

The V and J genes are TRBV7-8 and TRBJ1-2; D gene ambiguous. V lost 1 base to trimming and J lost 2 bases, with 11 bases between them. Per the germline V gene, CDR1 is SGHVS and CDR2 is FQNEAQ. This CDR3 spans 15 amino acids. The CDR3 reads CASSLEIYGNYGYTF. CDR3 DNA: TGTGCCAGCAGCTTAGAGATTTACGGGAACTATGGCTACACCTTC.

The CDR3 DNA sequence: TGTGCCAGCAGTTTTTTCGGACAAACTTATGGCTACACCTTC. Residues: CASSFFGQTYGYTF. The chain employs TRBV28 and TRBJ1-2; perhaps TRBD1 as D (5 bases). Between the trimmed V and J ends, which lost 3 bases and 5 bases, there was a span of 13 bases. Germline lookup yields CDR1 MDHEN and CDR2 SYDVKM. This CDR3 spans 14 amino acids.

The CDR3 coding sequence is TGTGCCAGTAGTACGACAGGCTCCTACGAGCAGTACTTC. This encodes CASSTTGSYEQYF. This chain uses TRBV19 with TRBJ2-7; perhaps TRBD1 as D (6 bases). Germline CDR1 and CDR2: LNHDA and SQIVND (reference sequence). The CDR3 is 13 amino acids. V was cut by 4 bases and J by 0 bases, with 7 bases left in between.

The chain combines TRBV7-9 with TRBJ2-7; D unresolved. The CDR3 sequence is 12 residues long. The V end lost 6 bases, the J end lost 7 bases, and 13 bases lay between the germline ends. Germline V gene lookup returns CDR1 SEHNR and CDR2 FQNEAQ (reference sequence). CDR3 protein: CASSSTAPEQYF. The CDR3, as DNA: TGTGCCAGCAGTTCAACTGCGCCGGAGCAGTACTTC.

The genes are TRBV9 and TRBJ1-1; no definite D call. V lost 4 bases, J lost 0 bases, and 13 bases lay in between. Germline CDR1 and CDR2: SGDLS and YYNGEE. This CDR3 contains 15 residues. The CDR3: CASSPAGSLNTEAFF. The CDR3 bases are TGTGCCAGCAGCCCAGCCGGGTCTCTGAACACTGAAGCTTTCTTT. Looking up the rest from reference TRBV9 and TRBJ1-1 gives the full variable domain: DSGVTQTPKHLITATGQRVTLRCSPRSGDLSVYWYQQSLDQGLQFLIQYYNGEERAKGNILERFSAQQFPDLHSELNLSSLELGDSALYFCASSPAGSLNTEAFFGQGTRLTVV.

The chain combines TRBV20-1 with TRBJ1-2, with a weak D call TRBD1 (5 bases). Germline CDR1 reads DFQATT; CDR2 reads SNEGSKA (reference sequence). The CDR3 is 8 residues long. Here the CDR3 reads CSRDGYTF. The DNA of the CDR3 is TGCAGCAGGGATGGCTACACCTTC.

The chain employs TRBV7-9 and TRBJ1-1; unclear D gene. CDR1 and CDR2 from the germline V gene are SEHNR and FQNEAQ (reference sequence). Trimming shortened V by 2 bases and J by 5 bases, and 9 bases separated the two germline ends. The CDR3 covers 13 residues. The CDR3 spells CASSLSGPTEAFF. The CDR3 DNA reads TGTGCCAGCAGCTTAAGTGGGCCGACTGAAGCTTTCTTT.

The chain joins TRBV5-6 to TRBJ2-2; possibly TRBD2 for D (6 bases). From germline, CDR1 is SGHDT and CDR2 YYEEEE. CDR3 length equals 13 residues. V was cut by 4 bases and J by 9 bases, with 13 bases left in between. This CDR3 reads CASSRGEDWELFF. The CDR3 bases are TGTGCCAGCAGCCGCGGGGAGGACTGGGAGCTGTTTTTT.

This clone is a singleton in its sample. The CDR3 here is CAISGTGAGSGANVLTF. The DNA of the CDR3 is TGTGCCATCAGCGGGACAGGGGCGGGCTCTGGGGCCAACGTCCTGACTTTC. The rearrangement joins TRBV10-3 to TRBJ2-6; TRBD1 agrees at 10 bases. The junction had 5 bases not matched to a gene; V was cut back by 6 bases and J by 0 bases. The CDR3 covers 17 residues. Germline V gene lookup returns CDR1 ENHRY and CDR2 SYGVKD.

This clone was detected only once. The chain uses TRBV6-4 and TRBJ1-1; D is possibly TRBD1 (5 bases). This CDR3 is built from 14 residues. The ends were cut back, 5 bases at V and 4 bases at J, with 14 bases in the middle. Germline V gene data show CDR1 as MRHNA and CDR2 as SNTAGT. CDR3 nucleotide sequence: TGTGCCAGCAGTTCATCCGCGGGGGTCACTGAAGCTTTCTTT. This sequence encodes CASSSSAGVTEAFF.

The CDR3 loop is CASSQYRRGGRGANVLTF. In DNA, the CDR3 is TGTGCCAGCAGCCAATACCGACGGGGGGGGCGTGGGGCCAACGTCCTGACTTTC. V and J are TRBV14 and TRBJ2-6; the match to TRBD2 covers 8 bases. CDR1 SGHDN and CDR2 FVKESK come from the germline V gene. Trimming took 2 bases from V and 3 from J; bases not matched to a gene: 9. This CDR3 has 18 residues.

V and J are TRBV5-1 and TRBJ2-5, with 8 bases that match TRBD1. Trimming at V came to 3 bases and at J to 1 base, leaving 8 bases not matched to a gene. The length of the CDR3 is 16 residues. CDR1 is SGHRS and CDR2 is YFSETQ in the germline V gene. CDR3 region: CASSSGGRGSQETQYF. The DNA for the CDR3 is TGCGCCAGCAGCTCAGGGGGCCGGGGGTCCCAAGAGACCCAGTACTTC.